This T cell receptor beta chain was obtained from a study of cytomegalovirus exposure and HLA in healthy donors. Whole-study context: Within the Caucasian-associated ancestry cluster were roughly 82% of the roughly 400 genotyped donors. Study observations and caveats: A list of 164 TCR beta chains associated with cytomegalovirus was given.

The PCR employed 60 Vbeta primers together with 13 Jbeta primers. This table comes from immunoSEQ multiplex PCR, and its TCRdb copy is limited to in-frame clones, with some not included. There are about 200,000 clones in the sample; 82% occur only once, and around 6% lies in the top ten. The length of the CDR3 is 14 residues. CDR1 LNHDA and CDR2 SQIVND come from the germline V gene (reference sequence). With V trimmed by 4 bases and J by 1 base, 1 base remained unmatched. As to this clone: Its antigen is still unknown.

Donors had nominal health at sampling but likely had unrecorded immune exposures. This sequence joins TRBV19 and TRBJ1-1; 9 bases are a match to TRBD1. This receptor was identified in a man in his forties in good health and CMV-seropositive. The specimen sequenced was PBMCs. CDR3: CASSKGQGNTEAFF. The CDR3 bases are TGTGCCAGTAGTAAGGGACAGGGGAACACTGAAGCTTTCTTT.